Listed below are T cell receptor beta chains from one sample, sequenced in a study of shared clonotypes between healthy human individuals. The method was immunoSEQ multiplex PCR; TCRdb's version includes in-frame clones alone and lacks a portion of them. The sample has about 1 million clones, approximately 76% seen once; the top ten hold 1.4%. Sequencing used memory CD4+ T cells sorted from blood. The receptors originated from a man between 18 and 29 years old in good health. Each CDR3 is given with its conserved first and last residue. Clone sizes are given selectively: once, few, many, or a class where the clone is expanded.

clone_size v_call cdr3_aa
- TRBV2 CASTSTGYGNQPQHF
- TRBV9 CASSVDQYTEAFF
- TRBV12-5 CASGTMGQGSYEQYF
- TRBV30 CAWSDRNEQFF
- TRBV6-5 CAGQGHYNQPQHF
- TRBV27 CASSSEGGGYNSPLHF
- TRBV19 CASSIGGGAGNSPLHF
few TRBV4-1 CASSQDQGNYGYTF
- TRBV18 CASSLGQGAYEQYF
- TRBV28 CASSGAGTGNEQYF
- TRBV14 CASSQDARQGGYEQYF
- TRBV6-1 CASNGTHANEKLFF